A single sample gave rise to the 9 T cell receptor beta chains below, sequenced in a study of regulatory T cells in long-lasting Graves disease. Indicated time point: persistent/refractory GD, antithyroid drugs over 5 years with positive TRAb. Extracted RNA from PBMCs served as the source of the TCR library. Combining iRepertoire HTBI primers with Arm-PCR of CDR3 regions, the authors built TCR beta libraries. One entry per CDR3 protein, called by TCRdb with MiXCR from the multiplex PCR reads. The table includes a few hundred thousand distinct CDR3 sequences, roughly 23% detected once. The sample in question was peripheral blood mononuclear cells (PBMCs), obtained when the disease was refractory, from a patient treated with antithyroid drugs. The origin of the receptors is a middle-aged woman with Graves disease.

This clonotype was observed a handful of times. The V and J genes are TRBV20-1 and TRBJ2-7, with a weak D call TRBD2 (5 bases). Trimming took 6 bases from V and 4 from J, leaving 10 bases between them. This CDR3 is built from 11 residues. The germline gives CDR1 DFQATT, CDR2 SNEGSKA (reference sequence). Here the CDR3 reads CSAAGGYEQYF. DNA for the CDR3: TGCAGTGCCGCGGGCGGGTACGAGCAGTACTTC.

This clonotype has a handful of counts. This chain connects TRBV27 to TRBJ1-5, with D tentatively TRBD1 (5 bases). Germline CDR1 reads MNHEY; CDR2 reads SMNVEV (reference sequence). V lost 6 bases to trimming and J lost 2 bases, with 14 bases between them. The CDR3 covers 15 residues. Here the CDR3 DNA reads TGTGCCAGCAGAAGTGGTTTGACAGGCAATCAGCCCCAGCATTTT. Translation: CASRSGLTGNQPQHF.

This clonotype has ten or more counts. In DNA, the CDR3 is TGTGCCAGCAGCTTGGTTGGTCCCGGAGAGACCCAGTACTTC. Its translation is CASSLVGPGETQYF. J is TRBJ2-5 and V is TRBV5-4; no firm D call. Per germline, CDR1 SGHNT and CDR2 YYREEE (reference sequence). With 0 bases removed from V and 4 bases from J, the gap between germline ends came to 10 bases. CDR3 length: 14 amino acids.

The gene calls are TRBV6-4 and TRBJ2-1; 8 nucleotides agree with TRBD2. V gave up 0 bases and J gave up 7 bases; unmatched junction bases: 8. The germline V gene has CDR1 MRHNA and CDR2 SNTAGT. The CDR3 length is 16 residues. The CDR3 region is CASSDSEAGDKNEQFF. CDR3 DNA sequence: TGTGCCAGCAGTGACTCGGAAGCGGGAGATAAAAATGAGCAGTTCTTC.

The V and J genes are TRBV7-9 and TRBJ2-3; D not certain. V shed 3 bases and J shed 0 bases, with 10 bases lying between them. The germline CDR1 and CDR2 sequences are SEHNR and FQNEAQ (reference sequence). CDR3 length equals 15 residues. The CDR3 region has the DNA TGTGCCAGCAGCTTGGCAGGCCCTAGCACAGATACGCAGTATTTT. The encoded protein is CASSLAGPSTDTQYF.

The chain employs TRBV2 and TRBJ2-2; D not resolved. Germline V gene data show CDR1 as SNHLY and CDR2 as FYNNEI. The V end lost 0 bases, the J end lost 6 bases, and 8 bases lay between the germline ends. The CDR3 spans 14 residues. The CDR3 nucleotides are TGTGCCAGCAGTGAAGCTGGGTGGGCCGGGGAGCTGTTTTTT. Protein: CASSEAGWAGELFF.

CDR3 in amino acids: CASSLGAGDYNEQFF. The CDR3 DNA is TGCGCCAGCAGCCTTGGTGCGGGAGATTACAATGAGCAGTTCTTC. V and J are TRBV5-1 and TRBJ2-1; 7 bases are shared with TRBD2. Trimming removed 4 bases from V and 4 bases from J; junction bases left unmatched: 8. This CDR3 spans 15 amino acids. Germline lookup yields CDR1 SGHRS and CDR2 YFSETQ. Full variable domain (outside the CDR3, taken from reference TRBV5-1 and TRBJ2-1): KAGVTQTPRYLIKTRGQQVTLSCSPISGHRSVSWYQQTPGQGLQFLFEYFSETQRNKGNFPGRFSGRQFSNSRSEMNVSTLELGDSALYLCASSLGAGDYNEQFFGPGTRLTVL.

The sample holds many counts of this clonotype. V gene TRBV28 combines with J gene TRBJ2-7; TRBD1 matches at 11 bases. From germline, CDR1 is MDHEN and CDR2 SYDVKM. Trimming removed 5 bases from V and 3 bases from J; junction bases left unmatched: 6. The CDR3 is 15 amino acids. DNA of the CDR3: TGTGCCAGCAGTCCAAGGGGACAGGGGGTCTACGAGCAGTACTTC. It yields the protein CASSPRGQGVYEQYF.

This clonotype was found many times. The gene calls are TRBV2 and TRBJ2-7; 7 bases agree with TRBD2. In germline, CDR1 is SNHLY, CDR2 FYNNEI. After removal of 7 bases from V and 3 bases from J, the junction contained 0 bases not matched to a gene. The CDR3 has 11 amino acids. The CDR3 protein is CASTSGYEQYF. The CDR3 DNA is TGTGCCAGCACTAGCGGCTACGAGCAGTACTTC.